This T cell receptor (beta chain) is drawn from a study of cytomegalovirus exposure and HLA in healthy donors. Study results and limitations: Cytomegalovirus association was listed for around 180 TCR beta chains.

The CDR3 length is 12 residues. Germline CDR1 reads SGHAT; CDR2 reads FQNNGV. The V and J ends lost 3 bases and 8 bases respectively, with 10 bases between them. 13 Jbeta primers and 60 Vbeta primers were used for the PCR. Profiling relied on immunoSEQ multiplex PCR, and the TCRdb table lists in-frame clones only, not all of them. Among about 210,000 clones listed, 82% were seen once. As to this clone: Its antigen remains unidentified.

This sequence was found in a man between 35 and 55 years old in good health and CMV-seropositive. Sequencing was done on a sample of PBMCs. This sequence joins TRBV11-2 and TRBJ1-1; no clear D. The CDR3 region has the DNA TGTGCCAGCAGCTTGGCGGGCGGGGAAGCTTTCTTT. It yields the protein CASSLAGGEAFF.